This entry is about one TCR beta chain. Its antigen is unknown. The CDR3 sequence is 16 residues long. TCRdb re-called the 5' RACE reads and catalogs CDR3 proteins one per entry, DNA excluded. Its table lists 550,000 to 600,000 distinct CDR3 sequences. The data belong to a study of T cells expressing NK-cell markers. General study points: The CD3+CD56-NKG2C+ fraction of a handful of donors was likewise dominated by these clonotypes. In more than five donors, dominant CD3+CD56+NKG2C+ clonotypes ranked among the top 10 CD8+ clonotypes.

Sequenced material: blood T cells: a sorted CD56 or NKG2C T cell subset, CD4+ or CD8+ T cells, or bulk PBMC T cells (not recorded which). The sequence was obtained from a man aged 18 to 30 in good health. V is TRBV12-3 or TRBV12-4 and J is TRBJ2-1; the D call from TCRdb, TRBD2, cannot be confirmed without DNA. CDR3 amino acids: CASGLTRLAGADEQFF.